This TCR beta chain was obtained from a study of blood T cell repertoires in COVID-19. Study-wide context: The United States, Italy and Spain supplied acute and convalescent COVID-19 samples.

Trimming took 5 bases from V and 5 from J; bases not matched to a gene: 17. CDR3 length: 17 amino acids. Germline lookup yields CDR1 SGHAT and CDR2 FQNNGV. Categorization into cohorts depended on clinical history that participants reported. The study counted Cohort 3 donors as recovered given two negative PCRs, clearance, or symptom resolution. Sequenced by immunoSEQ multiplex PCR; TCRdb stores in-frame clones only, minus some. The data contain approximately 290,000 clones, 75% to 95% of them singletons. V gene TRBV11-2 combines with J gene TRBJ2-5; 7 nucleotides align to TRBD2. This clonotype was sampled from a woman younger than 45 who had recovered from COVID-19. The sample taken for sequencing was PBMCs or T cells enriched from blood (not recorded which). CDR3 sequence (DNA): TGTGCCAGCAGCCCGCGGCCTAACCGGGACGGGGGGGAGACCCAGTACTTC. This sequence encodes CASSPRPNRDGGETQYF.